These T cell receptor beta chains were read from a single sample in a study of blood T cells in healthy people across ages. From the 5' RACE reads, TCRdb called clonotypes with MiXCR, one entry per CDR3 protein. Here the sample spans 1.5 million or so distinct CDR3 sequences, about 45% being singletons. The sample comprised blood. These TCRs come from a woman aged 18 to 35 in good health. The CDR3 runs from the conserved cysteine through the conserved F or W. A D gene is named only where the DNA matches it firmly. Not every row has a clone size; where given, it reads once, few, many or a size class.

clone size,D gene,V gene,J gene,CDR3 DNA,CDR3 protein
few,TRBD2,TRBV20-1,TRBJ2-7,TGCAGTGCTAGGAAGACGGGGAGGGGCGAGCAGTACTTC,CSARKTGRGEQYF
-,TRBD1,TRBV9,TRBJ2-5,TGTGCCAGCAGCCCACGGACAGGGAGAGAGACCCAGTACTTC,CASSPRTGRETQYF
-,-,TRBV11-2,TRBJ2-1,TGTGCCAGCAGCTTAGATAGAGGGAGTGGGTTCTTC,CASSLDRGSGFF
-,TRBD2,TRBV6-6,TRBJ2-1,TGTGCCAGCAGTTACACTGTGGCGGGAGAACAGTTCTTC,CASSYTVAGEQFF
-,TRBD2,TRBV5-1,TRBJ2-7,TGCGCCAGCAGCTTTCGACTAGCGGGGACTTACGAGCAGTACTTC,CASSFRLAGTYEQYF
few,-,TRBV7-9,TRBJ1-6,TGTGCCAGCTCTGACCGAAGGCCCTATAATTCACCCCTCCACTTT,CASSDRRPYNSPLHF
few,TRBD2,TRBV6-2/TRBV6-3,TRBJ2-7,TGTGCCAGCAGTTACTACCTCGGACTAGCGGATACCTACGAGCAGTACTTC,CASSYYLGLADTYEQYF
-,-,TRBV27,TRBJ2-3,TGTGCCAGCAGTGCCTTAGGGGCGCAGTATTTT,CASSALGAQYF
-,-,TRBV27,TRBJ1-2,TGTGCCAGCAGCTTGCAAAAGGGCCACCAACGGGGCTACACCTTC,CASSLQKGHQRGYTF
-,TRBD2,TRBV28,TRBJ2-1,TGTGCCAGCAGTTTAGTAGGCCCCCGGGGGGGGTCCTACAATGAGCAGTTCTTC,CASSLVGPRGGSYNEQFF